The 11 T cell receptor beta chains below come from one sample, sequenced in a study of blood T cell repertoires in COVID-19. Clones were read by immunoSEQ multiplex PCR, and TCRdb kept only the in-frame ones, dropping some. The data hold about 15,000 clones, with around 74% observed a single time. The source material was peripheral blood. These receptor sequences come from a man between 60 and 70 years old with acute or convalescent COVID-19.

The chain has TRBV11-2 and TRBJ2-1; TRBD2 is a possible D gene (5 bases). Trimming removed 0 bases from V and 8 bases from J, with 17 bases in between. The germline V gene encodes CDR1 SGHAT and CDR2 FQNNGV. The CDR3 is 16 residues long. As DNA, the CDR3 is TGTGCCAGCAGCTTAGATCTCTCCCCCGGGGTTCATGAGCAGTTCTTC. Amino acids: CASSLDLSPGVHEQFF. Together with reference TRBV11-2 and TRBJ2-1, the CDR3 gives the full variable domain: EAGVAQSPRYKIIEKRQSVAFWCNPISGHATLYWYQQILGQGPKLLIQFQNNGVVDDSQLPKDRFSAERLKGVDSTLKIQPAKLEDSAVYLCASSLDLSPGVHEQFFGPGTRLTVL.

This clone has only a few counts. CDR3 amino acids: CASSLNQVTGELFF. In nucleotides, the CDR3 is TGTGCCAGCAGCCTAAACCAGGTCACCGGGGAGCTGTTTTTT. This chain links TRBV3-1 (or the pseudogene TRBV3-2) with TRBJ2-2; D not certain. The germline CDR1 and CDR2 sequences are LGHDT and YNNKEL (reference sequence). Trimming took off 4 bases at V and 4 bases at J, with 10 bases between the two ends. This CDR3 has 14 residues.

This sequence joins TRBV20-1 and TRBJ1-6; no definite D call. Trimming left V 3 bases short and J 8 bases short, with 14 bases between. CDR1 DFQATT and CDR2 SNEGSKA come from the germline V gene (reference sequence). This CDR3 has 14 residues. CDR3 sequence (DNA): TGCAGTGCTAGTGACCCCTCGGTGGATTCACCCCTCCACTTT. Protein product: CSASDPSVDSPLHF.

The CDR3 is CASNSGLAGEFKEQFF. In DNA, the CDR3 is TGTGCCAGCAACTCGGGACTAGCGGGGGAATTTAAGGAGCAGTTCTTC. V usage is TRBV2 and J usage is TRBJ2-1, with 14 bases aligning to TRBD2. Germline loops: CDR1 SNHLY, CDR2 FYNNEI. CDR3 length: 16 residues. Losses at the gene ends were 7 bases for V and 10 bases for J; bases not matched to a gene: 12.

This chain connects TRBV19 to TRBJ2-2, with D possibly being TRBD2 (6 bases). Germline CDR1 and CDR2: LNHDA and SQIVND (reference sequence). CDR3 size: 16 residues. The V and J ends lost 7 bases and 3 bases respectively, with 18 bases between them. CDR3 nucleotide sequence: TGTGCCAGTACTCGCGGGAAGGTTTTAGACACCGGGGAGCTGTTTTTT. Translating gives CASTRGKVLDTGELFF. Looking up the rest from reference TRBV19 and TRBJ2-2 gives the full variable domain: DGGITQSPKYLFRKEGQNVTLSCEQNLNHDAMYWYRQDPGQGLRLIYYSQIVNDFQKGDIAEGYSVSREKKESFPLTVTSAQKNPTAFYLCASTRGKVLDTGELFFGEGSRLTVL.

In its sample, this clone was seen a few times. The chain uses TRBV19 and TRBJ1-5; 9 bases fit TRBD1. The CDR3 runs to 16 residues. V lost 6 bases to trimming and J lost 0 bases; unmatched junction nucleotides: 6. Germline CDR1 and CDR2: LNHDA and SQIVND (reference sequence). The CDR3 nucleotides are TGTGCCAGTAGGGGCGACAGGGGGTATAGCAATCAGCCCCAGCATTTT. This encodes CASRGDRGYSNQPQHF.

This rearrangement joins TRBV28 to TRBJ1-5; D ambiguous. In germline, CDR1 is MDHEN, CDR2 SYDVKM. The V gene lost 2 bases and the J gene lost 6 bases, with 5 bases spanning the gap. The length of the CDR3 is 12 residues. The CDR3 reads CASSLGPQPQHF. The CDR3 DNA follows: TGTGCCAGCAGTTTAGGGCCTCAGCCCCAGCATTTT.

The rearrangement links TRBV6-5 to TRBJ2-2; the D is unclear. This CDR3 has 15 amino acids. In germline, CDR1 is MNHEY, CDR2 SVGAGI. The V and J ends lost 0 bases and 5 bases respectively, with 10 bases between them. Here the CDR3 reads CASSYSEGATGELFF. The CDR3 nucleotides are TGTGCCAGCAGTTACTCGGAAGGAGCTACCGGGGAGCTGTTTTTT.

In its sample, this clone was seen a few times. V is TRBV15 and J is TRBJ2-7, with D possibly matching TRBD2 (6 bases). V was shortened by 0 bases and J by 4 bases, with 7 bases between the two germline ends. The CDR3 is 13 amino acids. The germline gives CDR1 LNHNV, CDR2 YYDKDF (reference sequence). CDR3 in DNA: TGTGCCACCAGCAGAGAAGGAGGGTACGAGCAGTACTTC. Encoded protein: CATSREGGYEQYF.

This clone qualifies as medium-sized. The CDR3 reads CAISDRVVDTQYF. The CDR3 DNA reads as TGTGCCATCAGTGACAGGGTGGTAGATACGCAGTATTTT. This chain uses TRBV10-3 with TRBJ2-3, with D tentatively TRBD1 (5 bases). Trimming left V 3 bases short and J 5 bases short, with 9 bases between. From germline, CDR1 is ENHRY and CDR2 SYGVKD. The length of the CDR3 is 13 residues.

This clone is medium-sized in the sample. The CDR3 sequence: CASSEYADRGPLGNQPQHF. CDR3 nucleotides: TGTGCCAGCAGTGAATACGCGGACAGGGGGCCGTTGGGCAATCAGCCCCAGCATTTT. J is TRBJ1-5 and V is TRBV2; 11 bases line up with TRBD1. The CDR3 is 19 amino acids. The junction had 11 bases not matched to a gene; V was cut back by 2 bases and J by 2 bases. Germline V gives CDR1 SNHLY, CDR2 FYNNEI. Using reference TRBV2 and TRBJ1-5 for the parts outside the CDR3, the full variable domain is EPEVTQTPSHQVTQMGQEVILRCVPISNHLYFYWYRQILGQKVEFLVSFYNNEISEKSEIFDDQFSVERPDGSNFTLKIRSTKLEDSAMYFCASSEYADRGPLGNQPQHFGDGTRLSIL.